The clone carrying this T cell receptor (beta chain) was seen a handful of times. The data were obtained in a study of shared clonotypes between healthy human individuals. V lost 4 bases and J 5 bases, leaving 11 bases between the germline ends. Per the germline V gene, CDR1 is SGHAT and CDR2 is FQNNGV. CDR3 length equals 14 residues. Produced via immunoSEQ multiplex PCR; TCRdb's table is partial and in-frame only. The sample contains about 470,000 clones, about 85% of which appear only once. This chain connects TRBV11-2 to TRBJ2-2; D ambiguous. This receptor was identified in a woman between 40 and 55 years old in good health. Some clones in this sample may be carry-over from other donors' samples. The sequencing input was PBMCs. CDR3 region: CASSSRPRTGELFF. The CDR3 coding sequence is TGTGCCAGCAGCTCCCGACCGCGTACCGGGGAGCTGTTTTTT.